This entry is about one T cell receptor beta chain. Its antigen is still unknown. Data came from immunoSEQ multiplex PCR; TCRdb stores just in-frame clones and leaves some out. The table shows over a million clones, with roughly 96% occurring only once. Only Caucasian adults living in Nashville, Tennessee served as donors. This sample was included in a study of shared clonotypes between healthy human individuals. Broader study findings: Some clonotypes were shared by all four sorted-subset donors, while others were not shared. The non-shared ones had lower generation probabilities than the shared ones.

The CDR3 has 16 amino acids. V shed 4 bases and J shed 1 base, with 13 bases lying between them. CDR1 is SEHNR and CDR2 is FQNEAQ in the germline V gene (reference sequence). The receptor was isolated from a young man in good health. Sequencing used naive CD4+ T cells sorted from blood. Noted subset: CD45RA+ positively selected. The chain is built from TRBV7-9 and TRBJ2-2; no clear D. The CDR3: CASSYDPTLNTGELFF. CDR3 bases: TGTGCCAGCAGCTACGACCCTACCCTGAACACCGGGGAGCTGTTTTTT.